The source of this TCR beta chain is a study of regulatory T cells in long-lasting Graves disease. Looking at the study overall: Persistent cases were those of Graves' disease that involved over 5 years of antithyroid drugs with positive TSH receptor antibodies. Broader study findings: Those with persistent Graves' had less TCR diversity than newly diagnosed patients.

The authors built TCR beta libraries using iRepertoire HTBI primers and Arm-PCR of CDR3 regions. MiXCR, run by TCRdb on the multiplex PCR reads, gives a single entry per CDR3 protein. The data hold about 470,000 distinct CDR3 sequences, with under 25% observed a single time. The time point here: persistent/refractory GD, antithyroid drugs over 5 years with positive TRAb. Making the TCR library involved RNA that had been extracted from PBMCs. All patients originated from an endocrinology department located in Xi'an, China. In its sample, this clonotype was seen many times. Its antigen is currently unknown. Sample: peripheral blood mononuclear cells (PBMCs), taken when the disease was refractory, from a patient treated with antithyroid drugs. This clonotype was obtained from a female donor with Graves disease.

The CDR3 DNA sequence: TGTGCCAGCAGTTTATTCCCCCAGGCACAGACCCAGTACTTC. Residues: CASSLFPQAQTQYF. The chain employs TRBV28 and TRBJ2-5; no reliable D call. The CDR3 totals 14 residues. Trimming pared 1 base from V and 6 bases from J, leaving 12 bases between. CDR1 MDHEN and CDR2 SYDVKM come from the germline V gene. The full variable domain, completed using reference TRBV28 and TRBJ2-5, is DVKVTQSSRYLVKRTGEKVFLECVQDMDHENMFWYRQDPGLGLRLIYFSYDVKMKEKGDIPEGYSVSREKKERFSLILESASTNQTSMYLCASSLFPQAQTQYFGPGTRLLVL.